The 20 T cell receptor beta chains below all came from one sample that was sequenced in a study of blood T cell repertoires in COVID-19. The method was immunoSEQ multiplex PCR; TCRdb's version includes in-frame clones alone and lacks a portion of them. The sample has about 240,000 clones; approximately 84% are singletons. Sequenced sample: PBMCs or T cells enriched from blood (not recorded which). The source of these receptors is a woman aged 40 to 50 with acute COVID-19.

The chain combines TRBV6-5 with TRBJ2-7; weak D call: TRBD1 (6 bases). The CDR3 is 14 residues long. Germline-derived CDR1 and CDR2 are MNHEY and SVGAGI. Trimming cost V 6 bases and J 4 bases, with 16 bases left between them. The CDR3 loop reads CASSNQGFGYEQYF. CDR3 DNA: TGTGCCAGCAGCAATCAGGGGTTCGGGTACGAGCAGTACTTC.

The chain joins TRBV5-4 to TRBJ2-1, with TRBD1 matching 7 bases. Germline values: CDR1 SGHNT, CDR2 YYREEE (reference sequence). The ends lost 4 bases at V and 6 bases at J; junction bases unmatched: 7. The CDR3 runs to 14 residues. Here the CDR3 reads CASSRDRAGNEQFF. CDR3 nucleotide sequence: TGTGCCAGCAGCCGGGACAGAGCCGGCAATGAGCAGTTCTTC.

CDR3 protein: CASSPPGLAGNEQFF. CDR3 coding DNA: TGTGCCAGCAGCCCACCGGGACTAGCGGGCAATGAGCAGTTCTTC. The chain carries TRBV11-2 and TRBJ2-1; 12 nucleotides agree with TRBD2. Per the germline V gene, CDR1 is SGHAT and CDR2 is FQNNGV. Unmatched junction bases numbered 5, after V lost 5 bases and J lost 6 bases. This CDR3 is 15 amino acids long.

This chain joins TRBV5-4 and TRBJ2-7, with 7 positions matching TRBD1. J gave up 2 bases and V 3 bases, and 2 bases lay outside the gene matches. The CDR3 spans 13 residues. In germline, CDR1 is SGHNT, CDR2 YYREEE (reference sequence). The DNA for the CDR3 is TGTGCCAGCAGCTCTGACAGGGCCTACGAGCAGTACTTC. Its protein product is CASSSDRAYEQYF. Supplemented by reference TRBV5-4 and TRBJ2-7, the full variable domain reads ETGVTQSPTHLIKTRGQQVTLRCSSQSGHNTVSWYQQALGQGPQFIFQYYREEENGRGNFPPRFSGLQFPNYSSELNVNALELDDSALYLCASSSDRAYEQYFGPGTRLTVT.

V gene TRBV29-1 combines with J gene TRBJ2-3; 7 bases agree with TRBD2. V was clipped by 4 bases and J by 4 bases; unmatched bases: 11. The CDR3 consists of 15 residues. The germline V gene encodes CDR1 SQVTM and CDR2 ANQGSEA. The CDR3 sequence is CSVVPGGSRSDTQYF. In DNA, the CDR3 is TGCAGCGTTGTCCCGGGAGGAAGTCGGTCAGATACGCAGTATTTT.

The chain carries TRBV24-1 and TRBJ2-7; perhaps TRBD1 as D (6 bases). The CDR3 is 15 amino acids. The germline V gene has CDR1 KGHDR and CDR2 SFDVKD. The V gene lost 2 bases and the J gene lost 4 bases, with 14 bases spanning the gap. CDR3 nucleotides: TGTGCCACCAGTGATTCAGGGGCCCTTTCGTACGAGCAGTACTTC. It encodes CATSDSGALSYEQYF.

The chain joins TRBV9 to TRBJ1-1; tentative D call: TRBD1 (5 bases). Trimming stripped 4 bases from V and 4 bases from J, with 17 bases between. Germline V gene sequence: CDR1 SGDLS, CDR2 YYNGEE. CDR3 length: 15 residues. CDR3 in DNA: TGTGCCAGCAGCCCTATGGGGGGGGTGGGCACTGAAGCTTTCTTT. This gives the protein CASSPMGGVGTEAFF.

Worth noting for this clone: Other DNA sequences within the sample encode an identical CDR3. J is TRBJ2-5 and V is TRBV7-9; 11 bases are a match to TRBD1. The CDR3 covers 15 residues. Germline CDR1 is SEHNR and CDR2 is FQNEAQ (reference sequence). Germline trimming cut 5 bases from V and 5 bases from J; bases unmatched to any gene: 7. CDR3 amino acids: CASSADRGRMETQYF. Here the CDR3 DNA reads TGTGCCAGCAGCGCGGACAGGGGGCGTATGGAGACCCAGTACTTC.

The J gene is TRBJ1-5, the V gene TRBV19; TRBD1 is a possible D gene (5 bases). From germline, CDR1 is LNHDA and CDR2 SQIVND (reference sequence). Trimming removed 5 bases at V and 5 bases at J, with 10 bases between. The CDR3 is made up of 13 amino acids. DNA of the CDR3: TGTGCCAGTAGTGGGGCAAGGGATCAGCCCCAGCATTTT. This sequence encodes CASSGARDQPQHF.

J is TRBJ2-7 and V is TRBV2; TRBD1 agrees at 9 bases. V trimming: 3 bases; J trimming: 4 bases; junction bases outside the gene matches: 7. CDR1 SNHLY and CDR2 FYNNEI come from the germline V gene. The CDR3 covers 15 residues. The CDR3 DNA follows: TGTGCCAGCAGTGACATGGGAGACAGGGGGTACGAGCAGTACTTC. Protein product: CASSDMGDRGYEQYF.

The table lists this clone with many counts. V gene TRBV6-5 combines with J gene TRBJ2-5; 9 bases line up with TRBD1. The V gene end was trimmed by 4 bases and the J gene end by 5 bases; junction bases not matched to a gene: 8. Germline V CDR1 and CDR2: MNHEY, SVGAGI. The CDR3 loop spans 15 amino acids. The CDR3 region has the DNA TGTGCCAGCAGTTCGGGACAGGGAAGGCTCGAGACCCAGTACTTC. Translation gives CASSSGQGRLETQYF.

The rearrangement links TRBV7-2 to TRBJ1-2, with D perhaps matching TRBD1 (6 bases). Trimming removed 5 bases at V and 10 bases at J, with 20 bases between. This CDR3 comprises 14 residues. Germline loops: CDR1 SGHTA, CDR2 FQGNSA. CDR3 sequence: CASSPRDTWLDYTF. The CDR3 DNA sequence: TGTGCCAGCAGCCCCCGGGACACCTGGTTGGACTACACCTTC. The variable domain in full, completed from reference TRBV7-2 and TRBJ1-2, reads GAGVSQSPSNKVTEKGKDVELRCDPISGHTALYWYRQSLGQGLEFLIYFQGNSAPDKSGLPSDRFSAERTGGSVSTLTIQRTQQEDSAVYLCASSPRDTWLDYTFGSGTRLTVV.

This chain links TRBV19 with TRBJ2-7, with 7 nucleotides matching TRBD2. The CDR3 runs to 15 residues. V lost 4 bases and J lost 7; bases outside the gene matches: 13. Germline values: CDR1 LNHDA, CDR2 SQIVND (reference sequence). The CDR3 DNA is TGTGCCAGTAGTACCCTAGCGGAGCACGCGGGGGAGCAGTACTTC. This encodes CASSTLAEHAGEQYF.

This clone was seen a single time. The V gene is TRBV19, the J gene TRBJ1-4, with a possible D match to TRBD1 (6 bases). CDR3 length: 14 residues. Germline CDR1 is LNHDA and CDR2 is SQIVND (reference sequence). V was clipped by 1 base and J by 4 bases, with 7 bases between them. The CDR3 loop reads CASSIARGNEKLFF. CDR3 DNA sequence: TGTGCCAGTAGTATAGCCAGGGGTAATGAAAAACTGTTTTTT.

The rearrangement uses TRBV9 and TRBJ2-2; 9 bases fit TRBD2. V shed 4 bases and J 5 bases; nucleotides not matched to a gene: 6. The CDR3 totals 15 residues. Germline CDR1 and CDR2: SGDLS and YYNGEE. The CDR3 bases are TGTGCCAGCAGCAATAGCGGGGGTGGTACCGGGGAGCTGTTTTTT. This encodes CASSNSGGGTGELFF.

The V call is TRBV18, the J call TRBJ1-1; D may be TRBD1 (5 bases). The V gene lost 3 bases and the J gene lost 1 base, with 15 bases spanning the gap. There are 16 residues in the CDR3. Germline lookup yields CDR1 KGHSH and CDR2 LQKENI. DNA of the CDR3: TGTGCCAGCTCACCCCGGGGGGGTGGGGCGAACACTGAAGCTTTCTTT. It translates to CASSPRGGGANTEAFF.

This clone was counted only a few times. V and J are TRBV5-4 and TRBJ1-1; the match to TRBD1 covers 9 bases. Germline trimming cut 4 bases from V and 1 base from J; bases unmatched to any gene: 5. This CDR3 spans 15 amino acids. Germline loops: CDR1 SGHNT, CDR2 YYREEE (reference sequence). CDR3 protein: CASSRTQGANTEAFF. CDR3 nucleotide sequence: TGTGCCAGCAGCAGAACACAGGGGGCGAACACTGAAGCTTTCTTT.

The chain uses TRBV9 and TRBJ2-2; unclear D gene. This CDR3 is built from 14 residues. Germline V lookup: CDR1 SGDLS, CDR2 YYNGEE. The V and J ends lost 0 bases and 7 bases respectively, with 10 bases between them. The DNA of the CDR3 is TGTGCCAGCAGCGTAGTTGATCGAGGCGGGGAGCTGTTTTTT. Protein sequence: CASSVVDRGGELFF. Full variable domain (outside the CDR3, taken from reference TRBV9 and TRBJ2-2): DSGVTQTPKHLITATGQRVTLRCSPRSGDLSVYWYQQSLDQGLQFLIQYYNGEERAKGNILERFSAQQFPDLHSELNLSSLELGDSALYFCASSVVDRGGELFFGEGSRLTVL.

This chain links TRBV11-3 with TRBJ2-7; 7 bases line up with TRBD1. Trimming removed 5 bases from V and 5 bases from J; junction bases left unmatched: 21. Germline-derived CDR1 and CDR2 are SGHNT and YENEEA. There are 18 residues in the CDR3. CDR3 sequence reads: CASSPHPLVSGGSNEQYF. In DNA form, the CDR3 reads TGTGCCAGCAGCCCCCACCCTCTCGTATCAGGGGGATCCAACGAGCAGTACTTC.

V and J are TRBV11-2 and TRBJ2-1, with TRBD2 matching over 8 bases. The germline gives CDR1 SGHAT, CDR2 FQNNGV. The CDR3 contains 17 residues. Trimming cost V 2 bases and J 4 bases; bases outside gene matches: 10. The CDR3 DNA follows: TGTGCCAGCAGCTTACCCGGACTAGCCAGTCAATACAATGAGCAGTTCTTC. It yields the protein CASSLPGLASQYNEQFF.